Sequencing of this T cell receptor (beta chain) was carried out in a study of shared clonotypes between healthy human individuals. Produced via immunoSEQ multiplex PCR; TCRdb's table is partial and in-frame only. The sample records 2 million to 2.5 million clones, roughly 95% being singletons. This clone showed up just once. V shed 5 bases and J shed 3 bases, with 10 bases lying between them. Germline assignment: CDR1 MNHNY and CDR2 SVGAGI (reference sequence). The length of the CDR3 is 14 residues. Specimen: naive CD4+ T cells sorted from blood. Stated subset: CD45RA+ positively selected. This TCR was recovered from a man younger than 35 in good health. The V and J genes are TRBV6-6 and TRBJ2-2, with a possible D match to TRBD2 (6 bases). The CDR3 DNA is TGTGCCAGCAGTAGCCCGGGGGACACCGGGGAGCTGTTTTTT. Amino acids: CASSSPGDTGELFF.